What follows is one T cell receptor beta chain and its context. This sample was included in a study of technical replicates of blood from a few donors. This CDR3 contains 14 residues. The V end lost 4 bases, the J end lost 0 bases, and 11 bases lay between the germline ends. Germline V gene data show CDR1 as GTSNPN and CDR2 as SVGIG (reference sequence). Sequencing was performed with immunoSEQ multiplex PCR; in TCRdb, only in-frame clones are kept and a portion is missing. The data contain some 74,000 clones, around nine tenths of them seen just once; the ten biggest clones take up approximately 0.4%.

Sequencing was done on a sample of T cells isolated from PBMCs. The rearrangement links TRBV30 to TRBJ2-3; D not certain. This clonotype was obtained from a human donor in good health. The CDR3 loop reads CAWTAGHSTDTQYF. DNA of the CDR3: TGTGCCTGGACAGCAGGCCATAGCACAGATACGCAGTATTTT.